The 8 T cell receptor beta chains reported below all come from one sample, sequenced in a study of T-cell memory formation after mild COVID-19. MiXCR, run by TCRdb on the 5' RACE reads, gives a single entry per CDR3 protein. The data contain around 430,000 distinct CDR3 sequences, 15% to 20% of them singletons. Input material: PBMCs or a T cell subset sorted from them (not recorded which). The origin of the receptors is a young man who had mild COVID-19 (a few samples of this study predate the infection). Cell type and time point are not known.

In its sample, this clonotype was seen a few times. CDR3 protein: CAISDKGAGADTQYF. For the CDR3, the DNA is TGTGCCATCAGTGATAAGGGGGCGGGCGCAGATACGCAGTATTTT. This chain uses TRBV10-3 with TRBJ2-3, with TRBD1 matching 7 bases. From germline, CDR1 is ENHRY and CDR2 SYGVKD. The CDR3 runs to 15 residues. V lost 3 bases and J lost 4; bases outside the gene matches: 7.

This clonotype was counted only a few times. The rearrangement uses TRBV14 and TRBJ1-1, with D perhaps TRBD1 (6 bases). CDR1 and CDR2 (germline): SGHDN, FVKESK. The ends were cut back, 0 bases at V and 6 bases at J, with 11 bases in the middle. The CDR3 spans 14 residues. The chain's CDR3 is CASSQERGRSEAFF. CDR3 sequence (DNA): TGTGCCAGCAGCCAAGAAAGGGGGAGATCTGAAGCTTTCTTT.

This clonotype was seen only a few times. V and J are TRBV7-2 and TRBJ1-5, with D maybe TRBD1 (5 bases). Germline V lookup: CDR1 SGHTA, CDR2 FQGNSA. Between the trimmed V and J ends, which lost 8 bases and 7 bases, there was a span of 18 bases. This CDR3 region has 14 residues. The CDR3 reads CASGPRAGGQPQHF. The CDR3, as DNA: TGTGCCAGCGGCCCCAGGGCAGGAGGGCAGCCCCAGCATTTT. Full variable domain (outside the CDR3, taken from reference TRBV7-2 and TRBJ1-5): GAGVSQSPSNKVTEKGKDVELRCDPISGHTALYWYRQSLGQGLEFLIYFQGNSAPDKSGLPSDRFSAERTGGSVSTLTIQRTQQEDSAVYLCASGPRAGGQPQHFGDGTRLSIL.

The V call is TRBV30, the J call TRBJ2-2, with no clear D. Germline V gene sequence: CDR1 GTSNPN, CDR2 SVGIG (reference sequence). The CDR3 is made up of 12 amino acids. V was clipped by 2 bases and J by 4 bases, with 5 bases between them. The CDR3 loop reads CAWSRSTGELFF. CDR3 bases: TGTGCCTGGAGTCGATCCACCGGGGAGCTGTTTTTT.

This clonotype turned up a few times. V and J are TRBV12-2 and TRBJ1-4. TRBV12-2 is noted as a pseudogene. The CDR3 contains 16 residues. CDR3: CASRLMYRRLGEKLFF. The CDR3 DNA sequence: TGTGCAAGTCGCTTAATGTACCGGCGACTAGGTGAAAAACTGTTTTTT.

Here the CDR3 DNA reads TGTGCCAGTAGTATAGAACAGGGGGACACCGGGGAGCTGTTTTTT. It encodes CASSIEQGDTGELFF. The genes are TRBV19 and TRBJ2-2; TRBD1 matches 8 bases. CDR3 length: 15 residues. Per the germline V gene, CDR1 is LNHDA and CDR2 is SQIVND (reference sequence). Trimming removed 0 bases from V and 3 bases from J; junction bases left unmatched: 0.

This clonotype has ten or more counts. J is TRBJ2-1 and V is TRBV20-1, with 10 bases identical to TRBD2. Germline CDR1 DFQATT, CDR2 SNEGSKA (reference sequence). CDR3 length: 15 residues. V was clipped by 0 bases and J by 6 bases; unmatched bases: 5. The CDR3 coding sequence is TGCAGTGCTAGAGATCAGAGCGGGGGGGCCAATGAGCAGTTCTTC. Its translation: CSARDQSGGANEQFF.

This clonotype was counted only a few times. The chain uses TRBV5-6 and TRBJ2-1; D not resolved. Deletions cut 5 bases from V and 4 bases from J, with 13 bases between. Germline CDR1 SGHDT, CDR2 YYEEEE. The CDR3 runs 14 residues. The CDR3 sequence is CASRATSVYNEQFF. In DNA, the CDR3 is TGTGCCAGCAGGGCTACCTCCGTGTACAATGAGCAGTTCTTC.